Following are 11 T cell receptor beta chains from one sample sequenced in a study of blood T cell repertoires in COVID-19. Clones were read by immunoSEQ multiplex PCR, and TCRdb kept only the in-frame ones, dropping some. Of around 300,000 clones in the sample, approximately 88% were seen once. Material: peripheral blood. These receptors were obtained from a woman younger than 45 with COVID-19, enrolled during active disease.

The chain has TRBV29-1 and TRBJ2-2, with unresolved D. The CDR3 contains 13 residues. Germline V gene sequence: CDR1 SQVTM, CDR2 ANQGSEA. V lost 2 bases to trimming and J lost 2 bases, with 6 bases between them. CDR3 residues: CSVEFPNTGELFF. The CDR3 coding sequence is TGCAGCGTTGAATTCCCTAACACCGGGGAGCTGTTTTTT.

The V call is TRBV6-1, the J call TRBJ1-3, with D unresolved. The CDR3 runs 19 residues. The germline V and J ends were trimmed by 0 bases and 0 bases, with 18 bases remaining between them. CDR1 and CDR2 from the germline V gene are MNHNS and SASEGT. In DNA form, the CDR3 reads TGTGCCAGCAGTGAAGCGCTTCCGGGGTCGTGGAGCTCTGGAAACACCATATATTTT. The encoded protein is CASSEALPGSWSSGNTIYF.

This chain uses TRBV11-2 with TRBJ2-5, with 11 bases aligning to TRBD2. The CDR3 runs 19 residues. J lost 5 bases, V lost 2 bases, and 16 bases had no gene match. The germline V gene has CDR1 SGHAT and CDR2 FQNNGV. This CDR3 is CASSLLGLVAGGLGETQYF. DNA of the CDR3: TGTGCCAGCAGCTTATTGGGATTGGTAGCGGGGGGGCTAGGGGAGACCCAGTACTTC. The whole variable domain, remainder taken from reference TRBV11-2 and TRBJ2-5, is EAGVAQSPRYKIIEKRQSVAFWCNPISGHATLYWYQQILGQGPKLLIQFQNNGVVDDSQLPKDRFSAERLKGVDSTLKIQPAKLEDSAVYLCASSLLGLVAGGLGETQYFGPGTRLLVL.

This chain links TRBV6-5 with TRBJ2-1; 12 bases agree with TRBD2. Germline V gene sequence: CDR1 MNHEY, CDR2 SVGAGI. The trim removed 5 bases at V and 9 bases at J, leaving 2 bases unmatched. CDR3 length equals 13 residues. The CDR3 nucleotides read TGTGCCAGCAGTCTACTAGCGGGGGGTGAGCAGTTCTTC. Residues: CASSLLAGGEQFF.

V gene TRBV7-8 combines with J gene TRBJ1-2, with a weak D call TRBD1 (6 bases). The CDR3 runs to 13 residues. Trimming left V 1 base short and J 4 bases short, with 7 bases between. Germline V gives CDR1 SGHVS, CDR2 FQNEAQ. CDR3 sequence reads: CASSLVQGYGYTF. The CDR3 DNA reads TGTGCCAGCAGCTTAGTACAGGGCTATGGCTACACCTTC.

V and J are TRBV4-2 and TRBJ2-3; a possible D gene is TRBD2 (5 bases). This CDR3 spans 14 amino acids. CDR1 LGHNA and CDR2 YNFKEQ come from the germline V gene. Trimming took 4 bases from V and 6 from J, leaving 14 bases between them. CDR3 nucleotides: TGTGCCAGCAGCCCCCCGACTAAACTCGATACGCAGTATTTT. Translating gives CASSPPTKLDTQYF.

The chain couples TRBV19 to TRBJ2-1, with D possibly TRBD2 on 5 matching bases. This CDR3 has 12 amino acids. Trimming pared 1 base from V and 10 bases from J, leaving 8 bases between. Germline V lookup: CDR1 LNHDA, CDR2 SQIVND (reference sequence). Here the CDR3 reads CASSIGRGEQFF. The CDR3 DNA is TGTGCCAGTAGTATAGGTCGGGGAGAGCAGTTCTTC.

This chain joins TRBV6-5 and TRBJ1-2; D not certain. The CDR3 sequence is 13 residues long. Trimming shortened V by 2 bases and J by 4 bases, and 8 bases separated the two germline ends. Germline V gene lookup returns CDR1 MNHEY and CDR2 SVGAGI. The CDR3 DNA sequence: TGTGCCAGCAGTTACAGGCGGATCTATGGCTACACCTTC. Translated: CASSYRRIYGYTF.

The chain recombines TRBV20-1 with TRBJ1-2; D remains ambiguous. Trimming removed 3 bases from V and 6 bases from J, with 20 bases in between. Germline V lookup: CDR1 DFQATT, CDR2 SNEGSKA (reference sequence). CDR3 length: 15 residues. The CDR3 sequence: CSASGSRGGSDGYTF. The CDR3 DNA reads TGCAGTGCTAGTGGGTCACGGGGAGGGAGCGATGGCTACACCTTC.

J is TRBJ2-2 and V is TRBV2; 9 bases are shared with TRBD1. The CDR3 length is 16 residues. V shed 4 bases and J 8 bases; nucleotides not matched to a gene: 11. Germline V lookup: CDR1 SNHLY, CDR2 FYNNEI. The CDR3 loop reads CASSGGTGHLGGELFF. CDR3 sequence (DNA): TGTGCCAGCAGTGGAGGGACAGGGCACTTGGGAGGGGAGCTGTTTTTT.

This clone showed up just a few times. This chain connects TRBV5-6 to TRBJ1-3; 9 bases line up with TRBD1. Germline lookup yields CDR1 SGHDT and CDR2 YYEEEE. The CDR3 runs to 14 residues. V dropped 6 bases and J dropped 13; count of bases not matched to a gene: 14. CDR3 sequence (DNA): TGTGCCAGCACCAGTCCCGGGACAGGGAACCGGATATATTTT. Amino acids: CASTSPGTGNRIYF.